This T cell receptor beta chain was sequenced during a study of shared clonotypes between healthy human individuals. Germline CDR1 SEHNR, CDR2 FQNEAQ (reference sequence). Trimming cost V 5 bases and J 0 bases, with 17 bases left between them. The CDR3 extends over 17 amino acids. Some clones are missing from TCRdb's copy, which holds only in-frame ones; the method was immunoSEQ multiplex PCR. Counted here are some 2,000,000 clones, roughly 95% occurring once; the ten biggest clones make up 0.85% to 1.2%. Terminally differentiated effector memory CD45RA+ cells were excluded by CCR7 positive selection of CD45RO-negative cells.

Input material: naive CD8+ T cells sorted from blood. This chain uses TRBV7-9 with TRBJ2-4; D call uncertain. The source is a man between 18 and 29 years old in good health. CDR3 DNA sequence: TGTGCCAGCAGCCTCAATGACAATTCACTAGCCAAAAACATTCAGTACTTC. Translated, it gives CASSLNDNSLAKNIQYF.